This TCR beta chain was profiled in a study of T cells in Graves' hyperthyroidism and ophthalmopathy. General study points: Blood shared most expanded thyroid clonotypes above 0.001. A model using 13 V-J features told ophthalmopathy apart from stable hyperthyroidism.

Researchers defined stable Graves' hyperthyroidism as no ophthalmopathy progression within 18 months. Of note for this clonotype: Its antigen is still unknown.

Amplification of TCR beta CDR3 regions used RNA as the template. A first-round RT-PCR of the TCR CDR3 used the HTBI primer set. TCRdb redid the calling of the multiplex PCR reads with MiXCR, one entry per CDR3 protein. The sample lists some 700,000 distinct CDR3 sequences, around 15% occurring once. The V end was cut by 0 bases, the J end by 3 bases, with 9 bases between. CDR1 and CDR2 (germline): MNHEY, SMNVEV (reference sequence). The CDR3 length is 15 residues. The rearrangement uses TRBV27 and TRBJ1-5; D uncertain. The TCR was taken from a man in his fifties or sixties with Graves' hyperthyroidism. Sequencing was performed on blood. Here the CDR3 DNA reads TGTGCCAGCAGTTTATCGAGACCGGCCAATCAGCCCCAGCATTTT. Translating gives CASSLSRPANQPQHF.